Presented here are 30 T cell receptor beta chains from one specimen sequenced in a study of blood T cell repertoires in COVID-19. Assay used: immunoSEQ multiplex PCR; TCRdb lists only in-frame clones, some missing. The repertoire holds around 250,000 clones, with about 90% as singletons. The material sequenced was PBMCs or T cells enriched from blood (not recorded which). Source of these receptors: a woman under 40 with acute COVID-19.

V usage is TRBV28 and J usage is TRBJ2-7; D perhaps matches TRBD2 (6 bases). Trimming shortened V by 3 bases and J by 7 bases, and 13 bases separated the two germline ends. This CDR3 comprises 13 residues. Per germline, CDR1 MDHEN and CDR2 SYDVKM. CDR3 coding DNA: TGTGCCAGCAGTTTCCCGGGGGATGGGGAGCAGTACTTC. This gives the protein CASSFPGDGEQYF.

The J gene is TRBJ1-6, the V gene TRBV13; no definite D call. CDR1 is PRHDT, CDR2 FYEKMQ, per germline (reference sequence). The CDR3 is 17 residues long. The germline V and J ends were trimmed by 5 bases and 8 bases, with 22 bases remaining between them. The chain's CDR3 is CASSPRYRGDIDSPLHF. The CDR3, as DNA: TGTGCCAGCAGCCCCCGGTACCGGGGTGATATTGATTCACCCCTCCACTTT.

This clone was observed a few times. This CDR3 is CASSSTGLDSPLHF. As DNA, the CDR3 is TGTGCCAGCAGCTCAACAGGGTTGGATTCACCCCTCCACTTT. The chain is built from TRBV6-5 and TRBJ1-6; D may be TRBD1 (6 bases). This CDR3 spans 14 amino acids. The V gene lost 6 bases and the J gene lost 8 bases, with 14 bases spanning the gap. Germline V gene sequence: CDR1 MNHEY, CDR2 SVGAGI.

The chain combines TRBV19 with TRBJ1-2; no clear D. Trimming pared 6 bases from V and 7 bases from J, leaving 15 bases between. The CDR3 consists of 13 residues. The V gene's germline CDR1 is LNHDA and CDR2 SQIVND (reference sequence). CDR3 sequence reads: CASSPFGFAGYTF. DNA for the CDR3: TGTGCCAGTAGCCCCTTCGGTTTCGCTGGCTACACCTTC.

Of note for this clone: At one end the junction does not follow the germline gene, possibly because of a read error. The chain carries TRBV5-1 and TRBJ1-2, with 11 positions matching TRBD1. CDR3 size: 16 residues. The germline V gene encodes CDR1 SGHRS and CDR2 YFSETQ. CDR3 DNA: TGCGCCAGCAGCTTGGCGGACAGGGGGCAGGACTACGGCTACACCTTC. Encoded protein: CASSLADRGQDYGYTF.

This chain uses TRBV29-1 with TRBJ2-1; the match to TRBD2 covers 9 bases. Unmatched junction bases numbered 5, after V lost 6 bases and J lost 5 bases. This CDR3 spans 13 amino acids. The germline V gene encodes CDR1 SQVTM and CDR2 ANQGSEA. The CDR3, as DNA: TGCAGCGTGCCTAGCGGGGTACACAATGAGCAGTTCTTC. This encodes CSVPSGVHNEQFF.

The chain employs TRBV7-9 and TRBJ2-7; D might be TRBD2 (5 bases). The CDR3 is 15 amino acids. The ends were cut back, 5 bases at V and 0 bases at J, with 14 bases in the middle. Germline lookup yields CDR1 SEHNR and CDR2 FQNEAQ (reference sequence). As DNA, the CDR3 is TGTGCCAGCAGCGGCTGGACTGAATACTCCTACGAGCAGTACTTC. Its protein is CASSGWTEYSYEQYF.

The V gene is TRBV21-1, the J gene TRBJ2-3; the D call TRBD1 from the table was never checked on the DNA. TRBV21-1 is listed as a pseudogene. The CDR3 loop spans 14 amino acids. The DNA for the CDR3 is TGTGCCAGCTTTCTACAGGGGGGGACAGATACGCAGTATTTT. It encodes CASFLQGGTDTQYF.

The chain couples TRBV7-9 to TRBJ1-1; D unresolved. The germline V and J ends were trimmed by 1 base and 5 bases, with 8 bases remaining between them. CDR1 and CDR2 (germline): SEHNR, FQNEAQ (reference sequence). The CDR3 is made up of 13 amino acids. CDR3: CASSLGGGTEAFF. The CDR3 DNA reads TGTGCCAGCAGCTTAGGAGGAGGGACTGAAGCTTTCTTT.

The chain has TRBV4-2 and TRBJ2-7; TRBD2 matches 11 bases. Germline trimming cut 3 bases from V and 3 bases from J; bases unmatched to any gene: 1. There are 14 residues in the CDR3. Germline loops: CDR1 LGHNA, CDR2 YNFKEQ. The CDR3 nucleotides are TGTGCCAGCAGCCAGGGGACTAGCGGCTACGAGCAGTACTTC. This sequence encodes CASSQGTSGYEQYF.

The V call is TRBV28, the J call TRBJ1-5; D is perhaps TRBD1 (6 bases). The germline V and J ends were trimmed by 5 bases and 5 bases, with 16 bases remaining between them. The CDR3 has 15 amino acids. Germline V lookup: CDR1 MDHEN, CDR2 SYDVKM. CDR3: CASSPIQGIHQPQHF. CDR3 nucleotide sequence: TGTGCCAGCAGTCCTATACAGGGTATCCATCAGCCCCAGCATTTT.

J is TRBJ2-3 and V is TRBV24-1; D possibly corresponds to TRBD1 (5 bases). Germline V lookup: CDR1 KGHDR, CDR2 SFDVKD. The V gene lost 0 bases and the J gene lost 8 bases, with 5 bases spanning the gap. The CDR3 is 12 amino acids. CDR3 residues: CATSDLGATQYF. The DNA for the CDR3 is TGTGCCACCAGTGATTTGGGGGCTACGCAGTATTTT.

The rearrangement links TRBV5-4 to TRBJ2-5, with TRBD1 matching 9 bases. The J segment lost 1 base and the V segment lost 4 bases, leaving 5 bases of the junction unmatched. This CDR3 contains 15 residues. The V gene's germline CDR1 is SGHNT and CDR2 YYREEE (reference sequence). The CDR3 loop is CASSNGQGFQETQYF. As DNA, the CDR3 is TGTGCCAGCAGCAACGGACAGGGGTTCCAAGAGACCCAGTACTTC.

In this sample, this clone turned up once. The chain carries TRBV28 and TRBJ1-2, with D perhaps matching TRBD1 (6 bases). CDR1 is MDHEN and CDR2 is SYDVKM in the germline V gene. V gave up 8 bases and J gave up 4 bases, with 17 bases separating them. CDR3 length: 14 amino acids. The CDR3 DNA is TGTGCCAGCGCAAGGGGGACACCAATCTATGGCTACACCTTC. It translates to CASARGTPIYGYTF.

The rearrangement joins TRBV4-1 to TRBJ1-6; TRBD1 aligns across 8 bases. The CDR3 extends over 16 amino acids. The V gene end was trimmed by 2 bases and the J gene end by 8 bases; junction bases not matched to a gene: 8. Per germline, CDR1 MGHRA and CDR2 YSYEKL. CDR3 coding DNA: TGCGCCAGCAGCCAAAGGCCCGGGACAGGAGATTCACCCCTCCACTTT. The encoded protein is CASSQRPGTGDSPLHF.

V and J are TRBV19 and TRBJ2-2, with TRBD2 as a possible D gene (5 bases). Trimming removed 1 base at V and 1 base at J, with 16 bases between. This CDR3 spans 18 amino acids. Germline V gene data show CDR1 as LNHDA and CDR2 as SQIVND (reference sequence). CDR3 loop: CASSIAPSGPQNTGELFF. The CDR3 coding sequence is TGTGCCAGTAGTATAGCCCCCAGCGGACCTCAGAACACCGGGGAGCTGTTTTTT.

The CDR3 bases are TGTGCCAGCAGTATTACAGGGCTTACCACTGAAGCTTTCTTT. Translated, it gives CASSITGLTTEAFF. The chain is built from TRBV6-5 and TRBJ1-1, with D possibly being TRBD1 (6 bases). The CDR3 runs to 14 residues. V was trimmed by 5 bases and J by 4 bases, leaving 14 bases between them. From germline, CDR1 is MNHEY and CDR2 SVGAGI.

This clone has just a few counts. The CDR3 protein is CASSLQGWAYGYTF. The CDR3 DNA reads as TGTGCCAGCAGTTTACAGGGGTGGGCCTATGGCTACACCTTC. The J gene is TRBJ1-2, the V gene TRBV28, with D perhaps TRBD1 (6 bases). Germline CDR1 MDHEN, CDR2 SYDVKM. The germline V and J ends were trimmed by 2 bases and 4 bases, with 11 bases remaining between them. This CDR3 comprises 14 residues.

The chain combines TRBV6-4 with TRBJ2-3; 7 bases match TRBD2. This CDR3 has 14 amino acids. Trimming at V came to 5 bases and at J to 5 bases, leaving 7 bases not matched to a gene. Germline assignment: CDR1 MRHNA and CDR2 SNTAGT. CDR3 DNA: TGTGCCAGCAGTAGGAGCGGGGATAAAGATACGCAGTATTTT. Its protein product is CASSRSGDKDTQYF.

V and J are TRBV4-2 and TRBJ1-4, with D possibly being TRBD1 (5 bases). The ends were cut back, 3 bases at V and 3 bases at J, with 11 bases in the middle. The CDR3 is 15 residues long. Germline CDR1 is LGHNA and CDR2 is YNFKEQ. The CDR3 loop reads CASSHVGEANEKLFF. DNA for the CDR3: TGTGCCAGCAGCCATGTAGGGGAGGCTAATGAAAAACTGTTTTTT.

In DNA form, the CDR3 reads TGTGCCAGCAGTAGCGGGAGATCGACAGATACGCAGTATTTT. Amino acids: CASSSGRSTDTQYF. The V call is TRBV6-5, the J call TRBJ2-3, with 8 nucleotides matching TRBD2. The ends lost 5 bases at V and 3 bases at J; junction bases unmatched: 4. Per the germline V gene, CDR1 is MNHEY and CDR2 is SVGAGI. This CDR3 is built from 14 residues.

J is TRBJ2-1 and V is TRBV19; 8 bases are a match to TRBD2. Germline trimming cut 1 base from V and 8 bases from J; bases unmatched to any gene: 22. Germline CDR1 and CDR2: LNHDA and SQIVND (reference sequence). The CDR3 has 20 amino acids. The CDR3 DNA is TGTGCCAGTAGTATAGTGTTCGGGACTAGTTGGGTCCCAAATGTAGATGAGCAGTTCTTC. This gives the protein CASSIVFGTSWVPNVDEQFF. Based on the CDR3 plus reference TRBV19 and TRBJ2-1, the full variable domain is DGGITQSPKYLFRKEGQNVTLSCEQNLNHDAMYWYRQDPGQGLRLIYYSQIVNDFQKGDIAEGYSVSREKKESFPLTVTSAQKNPTAFYLCASSIVFGTSWVPNVDEQFFGPGTRLTVL.

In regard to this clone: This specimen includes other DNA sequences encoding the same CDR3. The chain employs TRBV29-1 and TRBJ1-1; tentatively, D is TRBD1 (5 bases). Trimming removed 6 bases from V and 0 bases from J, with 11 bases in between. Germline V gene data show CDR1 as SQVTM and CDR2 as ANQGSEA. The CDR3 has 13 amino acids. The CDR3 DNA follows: TGCAGCGTCGCGGGACGCATGAACACTGAAGCTTTCTTT. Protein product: CSVAGRMNTEAFF.

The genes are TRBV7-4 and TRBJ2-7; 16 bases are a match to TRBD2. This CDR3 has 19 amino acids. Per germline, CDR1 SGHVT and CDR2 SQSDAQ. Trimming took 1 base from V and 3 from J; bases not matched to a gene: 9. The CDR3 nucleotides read TGTGCCAGCAGCTTAGTTCTGTTGGGACTAGCGGGGGGGATCTACGAGCAGTACTTC. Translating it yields CASSLVLLGLAGGIYEQYF.

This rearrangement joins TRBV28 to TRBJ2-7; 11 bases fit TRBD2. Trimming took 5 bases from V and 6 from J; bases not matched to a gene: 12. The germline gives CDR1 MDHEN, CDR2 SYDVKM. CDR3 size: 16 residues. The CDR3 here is CASSLYIAGGPSEQYF. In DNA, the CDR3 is TGTGCCAGCAGTCTTTACATAGCGGGAGGGCCTTCCGAGCAGTACTTC.

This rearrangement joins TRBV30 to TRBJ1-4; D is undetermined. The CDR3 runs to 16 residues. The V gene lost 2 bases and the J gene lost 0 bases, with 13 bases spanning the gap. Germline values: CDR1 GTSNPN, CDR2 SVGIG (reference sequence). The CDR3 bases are TGTGCCTGGAGTCCCCCCCCGGGGACAACTAATGAAAAACTGTTTTTT. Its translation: CAWSPPPGTTNEKLFF.

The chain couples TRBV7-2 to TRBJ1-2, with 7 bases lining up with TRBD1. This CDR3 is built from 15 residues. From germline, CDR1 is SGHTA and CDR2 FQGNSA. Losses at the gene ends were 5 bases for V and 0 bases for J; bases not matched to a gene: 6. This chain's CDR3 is CASSEGAGPNYGYTF. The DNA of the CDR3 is TGTGCCAGCAGCGAGGGGGCCGGACCTAACTATGGCTACACCTTC.

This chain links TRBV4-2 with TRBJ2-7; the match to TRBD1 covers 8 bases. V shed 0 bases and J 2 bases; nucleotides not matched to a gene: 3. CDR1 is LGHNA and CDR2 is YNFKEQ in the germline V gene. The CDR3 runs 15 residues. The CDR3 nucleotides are TGTGCCAGCAGCCAAGAGCAGGGGGCTACCTACGAGCAGTACTTC. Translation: CASSQEQGATYEQYF.

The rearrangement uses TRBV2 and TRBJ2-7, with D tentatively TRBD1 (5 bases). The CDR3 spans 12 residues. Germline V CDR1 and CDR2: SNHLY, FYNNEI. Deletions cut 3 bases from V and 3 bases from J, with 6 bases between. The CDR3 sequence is CASSETDYEQYF. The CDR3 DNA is TGTGCCAGCAGTGAGACAGACTACGAGCAGTACTTC.

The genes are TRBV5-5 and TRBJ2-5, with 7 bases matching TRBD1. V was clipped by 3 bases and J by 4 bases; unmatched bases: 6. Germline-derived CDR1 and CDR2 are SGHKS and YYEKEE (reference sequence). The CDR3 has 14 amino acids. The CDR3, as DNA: TGTGCCAGCAGCTCAACAGGGGTTGGAGAGACCCAGTACTTC. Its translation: CASSSTGVGETQYF.